This T cell receptor (beta chain) was captured in a study of shared clonotypes between healthy human individuals. HIV-negative, healthy adults without recent acute infections or vaccinations were the donors. Germline assignment: CDR1 SQVTM and CDR2 ANQGSEA. The CDR3 has 15 residues. The V end was cut by 4 bases, the J end by 6 bases, with 21 bases between. Measured with immunoSEQ multiplex PCR; TCRdb has only the in-frame clones, and not every one. The sample shows some 470,000 clones, 75% to 85% of them seen only once. This clone has just one count. The chain has TRBV29-1 and TRBJ1-1; a weak D match, TRBD1 (5 bases). The clonotype originates from a woman between 40 and 50 years old in good health. Some clones in this sample may be carry-over from other donors' samples. Sequenced input: PBMCs. CDR3 DNA: TGCAGCGTTGTCCCCTCGGGGACGGGGTGGGCTGAAGCTTTCTTT. Translation: CSVVPSGTGWAEAFF.